This TCR beta chain stems from a study of T cell changes during pregnancy in multiple sclerosis. The CDR3 is made up of 13 amino acids. The V gene's germline CDR1 is MNHEY and CDR2 SVGAGI. The V gene lost 6 bases and the J gene lost 7 bases, with 10 bases spanning the gap. Here immunoSEQ multiplex PCR was the method, and the copy in TCRdb shows in-frame clones only, minus some. The top ten hold roughly 1.4% of the sample, which has 43,000 or so clones, under 95% seen once. Sequenced input: PBMCs (not recorded whether the cells were cultured). This receptor was taken from a female donor with multiple sclerosis, enrolled in a pregnancy study. The rearrangement uses TRBV6-5 and TRBJ1-6; D is uncertain. DNA of the CDR3: TGTGCCAGCAGGCTCACATTAAATTCACCCCTCCACTTT. Translation gives CASRLTLNSPLHF.